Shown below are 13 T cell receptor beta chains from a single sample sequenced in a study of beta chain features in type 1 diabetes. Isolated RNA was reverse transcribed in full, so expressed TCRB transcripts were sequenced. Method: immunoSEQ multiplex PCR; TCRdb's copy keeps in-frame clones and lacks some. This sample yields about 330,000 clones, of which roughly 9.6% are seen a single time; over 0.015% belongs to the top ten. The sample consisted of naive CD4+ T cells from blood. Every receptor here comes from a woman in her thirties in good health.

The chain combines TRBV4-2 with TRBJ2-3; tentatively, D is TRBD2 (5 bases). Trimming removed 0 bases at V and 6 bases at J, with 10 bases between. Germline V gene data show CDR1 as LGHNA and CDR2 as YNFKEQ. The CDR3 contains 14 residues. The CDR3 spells CASSQDGRRDTQYF. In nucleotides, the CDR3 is TGTGCCAGCAGCCAAGATGGAAGGAGGGATACGCAGTATTTT.

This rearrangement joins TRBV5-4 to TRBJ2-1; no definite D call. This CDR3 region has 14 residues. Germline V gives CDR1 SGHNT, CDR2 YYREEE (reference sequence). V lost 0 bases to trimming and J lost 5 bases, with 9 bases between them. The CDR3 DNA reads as TGTGCCAGCAGCTTGGACAGCTTAAACAATGAGCAGTTCTTC. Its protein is CASSLDSLNNEQFF.

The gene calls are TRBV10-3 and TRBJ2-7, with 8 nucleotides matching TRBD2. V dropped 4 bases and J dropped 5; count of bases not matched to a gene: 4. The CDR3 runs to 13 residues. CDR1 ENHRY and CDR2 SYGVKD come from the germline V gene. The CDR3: CAISGGSGNEQYF. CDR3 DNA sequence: TGTGCCATCAGTGGGGGTAGCGGGAACGAGCAGTACTTC.

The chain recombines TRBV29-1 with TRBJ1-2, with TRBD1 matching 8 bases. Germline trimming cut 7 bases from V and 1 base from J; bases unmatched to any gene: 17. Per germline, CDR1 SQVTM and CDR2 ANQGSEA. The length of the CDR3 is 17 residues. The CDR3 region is CSAAGLRTGLGNYGYTF. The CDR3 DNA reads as TGCAGCGCCGCTGGACTACGGACAGGGTTGGGTAACTATGGCTACACCTTC.

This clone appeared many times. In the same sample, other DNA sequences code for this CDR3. CDR3 sequence reads: CASSQDVSTDTQYF. As DNA, the CDR3 is TGCGCCAGCAGCCAAGATGTCTCCACAGATACGCAGTATTTT. V is TRBV4-3 and J is TRBJ2-3; D unresolved. V lost 0 bases to trimming and J lost 2 bases, with 6 bases between them. From germline, CDR1 is LGHNA and CDR2 YSLEER. CDR3 size: 14 residues.

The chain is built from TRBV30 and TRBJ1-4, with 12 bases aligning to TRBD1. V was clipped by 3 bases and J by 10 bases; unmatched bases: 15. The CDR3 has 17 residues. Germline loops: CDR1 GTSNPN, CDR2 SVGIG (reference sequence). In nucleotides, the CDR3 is TGTGCCTGGAGGGATTGGGGACAGGGGGCCTTGAGTGGAAAACTGTTTTTT. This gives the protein CAWRDWGQGALSGKLFF. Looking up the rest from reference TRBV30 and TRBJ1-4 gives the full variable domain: SQTIHQWPATLVQPVGSPLSLECTVEGTSNPNLYWYRQAAGRGLQLLFYSVGIGQISSEVPQNLSASRPQDRQFILSSKKLLLSDSGFYLCAWRDWGQGALSGKLFFGSGTQLSVL.

The DNA for the CDR3 is TGTGCCAGCAGCTTATCAAACAAAAGGAAGGGGGCAGATACGCAGTATTTT. Its protein is CASSLSNKRKGADTQYF. The chain combines TRBV7-9 with TRBJ2-3, with D perhaps TRBD1 (6 bases). Trimming took 2 bases from V and 4 from J, leaving 19 bases between them. CDR1 is SEHNR, CDR2 FQNEAQ, per germline (reference sequence). The CDR3 is 17 residues long.

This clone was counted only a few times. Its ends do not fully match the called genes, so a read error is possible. DNA of the CDR3: TGTGCCAGCAGCTTAGATCGACCAGGGCCCCACTTC. Translation: CASSLDRPGPHF. This chain links TRBV11-2 with TRBJ2-5; possible D gene TRBD1, 5 bases. Germline lookup yields CDR1 SGHAT and CDR2 FQNNGV. The CDR3 consists of 12 residues.

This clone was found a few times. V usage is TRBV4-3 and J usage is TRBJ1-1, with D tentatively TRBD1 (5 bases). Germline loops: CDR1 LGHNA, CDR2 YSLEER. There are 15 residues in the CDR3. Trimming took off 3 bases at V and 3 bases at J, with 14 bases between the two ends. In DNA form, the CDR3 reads TGCGCCAGCAGCCAGACCAGGGTGTGGGACACTGAAGCTTTCTTT. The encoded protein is CASSQTRVWDTEAFF.

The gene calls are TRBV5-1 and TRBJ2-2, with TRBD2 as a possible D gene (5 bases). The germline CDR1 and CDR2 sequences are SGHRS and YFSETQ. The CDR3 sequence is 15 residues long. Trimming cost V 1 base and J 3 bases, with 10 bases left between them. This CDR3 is CASSLTGTDTGELFF. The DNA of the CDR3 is TGCGCCAGCAGCTTGACGGGAACTGACACCGGGGAGCTGTTTTTT.

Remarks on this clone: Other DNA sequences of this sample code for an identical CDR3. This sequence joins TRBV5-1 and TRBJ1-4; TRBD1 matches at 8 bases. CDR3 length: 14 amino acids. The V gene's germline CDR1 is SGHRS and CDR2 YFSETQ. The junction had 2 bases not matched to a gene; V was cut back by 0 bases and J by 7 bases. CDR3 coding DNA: TGCGCCAGCAGCTTGGGACAGGGGAGTGAAAAACTGTTTTTT. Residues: CASSLGQGSEKLFF. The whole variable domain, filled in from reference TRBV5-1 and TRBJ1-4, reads KAGVTQTPRYLIKTRGQQVTLSCSPISGHRSVSWYQQTPGQGLQFLFEYFSETQRNKGNFPGRFSGRQFSNSRSEMNVSTLELGDSALYLCASSLGQGSEKLFFGSGTQLSVL.

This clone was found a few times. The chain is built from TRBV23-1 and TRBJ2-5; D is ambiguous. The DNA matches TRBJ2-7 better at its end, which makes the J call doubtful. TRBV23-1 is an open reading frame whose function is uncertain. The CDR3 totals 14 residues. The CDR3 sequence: CASRGPEDSYEQYF. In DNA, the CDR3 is TGCGCCTCTCGTGGGCCCGAGGACTCCTACGAGCAGTACTTC.

CDR3 in DNA: TGTGCCAGCAGCTTCGCAGGGGCGGTCACCGGGGAGCTGTTTTTT. Encoded protein: CASSFAGAVTGELFF. The gene calls are TRBV7-9 and TRBJ2-2, with D perhaps matching TRBD1 (6 bases). CDR3 length: 15 residues. V dropped 3 bases and J dropped 4 bases, with 12 bases sitting between them. In germline, CDR1 is SEHNR, CDR2 FQNEAQ (reference sequence). The variable domain in full, completed from reference TRBV7-9 and TRBJ2-2, reads DTGVSQNPRHKITKRGQNVTFRCDPISEHNRLYWYRQTLGQGPEFLTYFQNEAQLEKSRLLSDRFSAERPKGSFSTLEIQRTEQGDSAMYLCASSFAGAVTGELFFGEGSRLTVL.